This paragraph covers one TCR beta chain sequence. Its binding antigen is unknown. No base qualities exist here, and no much larger clone lies one base off it. Synthesis of TCR cDNA relied on 5'RACE template switching, a step that introduced a universal primer site along with unique molecular identifiers. Priming for cDNA synthesis came from both the TCR alpha and TCR beta constant segments. Library amplification used two PCR steps, and the second PCR step added sample barcodes and sequencing adapters. Libraries were sequenced on Illumina HiSeq 2500 (2x100 bp) or NovaSeq (2x150 bp). Per the original workflow: Reads were demultiplexed and collapsed into UMI consensus sequences with MIGEC, and V(D)J alignment was performed with MiXCR. Vaccine-responding clonotypes were defined with edgeR using replicate PBMC samples, requiring FDR below 0.01 and a log2 fold change above 5 up to day 15. CD4 or CD8 identity was assigned to each bulk clonotype according to whether the clonotype was present at higher abundance in the sequenced CD4 repertoire or the sequenced CD8 repertoire. Through fastp at Q25 and MiXCR, TCRdb rebuilt clones from the public reads, retaining in-frame beta chains. Each entry is one CDR3 protein sequence, shown with its most common DNA and genes. The V and J calls here are based on TCRdb, not the publication. The sample table records about 220,000 distinct CDR3 sequences; 5.5% to 8.5% of these occur just once. Of the sample, roughly 1% is held by the ten largest clones.

These data originate in a study of T cells after yellow fever vaccination (dated by TCRdb to the late 2010s). Turning to the overall study: The SMART-Seq v4 Ultra Low Input RNA kit was used to prepare libraries from fractions with low cell numbers. Bulk TCR alpha and beta repertoires were sequenced longitudinally to track T-cell clones before and after primary and booster YFV17D yellow fever vaccination. Two healthy male donors, one aged 18 to 29 and one aged 30 to 40 years, made up the cohort. Blood was drawn at multiple timepoints before and after primary and secondary immunization, with bulk PBMC replicates and cell subsets isolated. Broad study findings and their caveats: Compared with the primary T-cell response, the secondary T-cell response was weaker but faster, peaking on day 5 rather than day 15. Only a couple of donors were included in the study, so the extent to which the findings can be generalized is limited. Computational filtering was required because FACS-sorted repertoires could contain abundant contaminating clonotypes from the bulk population. After the booster, most clones that had expanded after primary vaccination were detected again (roughly 96% of CD4 and around 88% of CD8), suggesting broad maintenance of memory. A small fraction of clonotypes appeared in both the CD4 and CD8 compartments, likely as a result of convergent recombination.

V is shortened by 2 bases, J by 4 bases, and the region joining them spans 15 bases. Sequences MNHEY (CDR1) and SVGAGI (CDR2) are obtained from the germline V gene. The CDR3 runs 15 residues from the cysteine to the phenylalanine. The only DNA kept is the CDR3, 45 bases in frame from the first base. The treatment or condition label, as the study defines it: live attenuated yellow fever vaccine strain. A standard Ficoll-Paque protocol was used to isolate PBMCs from peripheral blood. CD4 and CD8 T-cell fractions were isolated with Dynabeads CD4 and CD8 positive selection kits. TriZol was used to extract RNA from bulk PBMCs, CD4 and CD8 fractions, and dextramer-positive and dextramer-negative fractions.

The TCR was taken from a man aged 25-45 years who received the YFV17D yellow fever vaccine. The sequence joins TRBV6-5 to TRBJ2-7; the best D guess is TRBD2, with 5 bases matching. The material was CD4+ T cells sorted from PBMCs, obtained on the day of the yellow fever booster vaccination. CDR3 region: CASSYRAAGGYEQYF. Read as DNA, the sequence is TGTGCCAGCAGTTACCGTGCGGCAGGCGGGTACGAGCAGTACTTC.